This T cell receptor beta chain emerged from a study of shared clonotypes between healthy human individuals. Whole-study results and caveats: Sampling included only blood; tissue repertoires likely differ. Around 5.3% of naive CD4 clonotypes were shared across a handful of donors. Sequencing depth was a factor that was expected to affect clonotype sharing among donors.

In replicate PCRs of sorted subsets, around 0.2 ug DNA, some 28,000 T cell genomes, was used. Only in-frame clones appear in the TCRdb table, and some are missing; sequencing was by immunoSEQ multiplex PCR. Here the sample spans approximately 720,000 clones, 92% being singletons. CD45RO-negative, CCR7-positively selected cells formed the naive CD8 fraction, excluding terminally differentiated effector memory CD45RA+ cells. Germline CDR1 MNHNS, CDR2 SASEGT. CDR3 length: 13 residues. Deletions cut 6 bases from V and 2 bases from J, with 11 bases between. Worth noting for this clone: What it recognizes is unknown.

V gene TRBV6-1 combines with J gene TRBJ2-7, with no clear D. This clonotype originated in a man aged 25-45 years in good health. The sample was naive CD8+ T cells sorted from blood. This chain's CDR3 is CASSLSVAYEQYF. CDR3 sequence (DNA): TGTGCCAGCAGCCTGTCGGTGGCCTACGAGCAGTACTTC.